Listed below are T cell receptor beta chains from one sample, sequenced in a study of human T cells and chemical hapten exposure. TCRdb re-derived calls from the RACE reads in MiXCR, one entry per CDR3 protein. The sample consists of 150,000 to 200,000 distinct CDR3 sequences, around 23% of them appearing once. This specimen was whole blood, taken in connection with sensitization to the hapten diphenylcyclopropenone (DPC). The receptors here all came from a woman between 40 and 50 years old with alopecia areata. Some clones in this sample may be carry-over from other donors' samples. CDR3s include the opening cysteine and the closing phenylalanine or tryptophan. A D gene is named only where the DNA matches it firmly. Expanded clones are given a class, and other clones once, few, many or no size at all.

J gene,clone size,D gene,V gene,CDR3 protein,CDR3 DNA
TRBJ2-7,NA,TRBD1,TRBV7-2,CASSSRQGPSSYEQYF,TGTGCCAGCAGCTCAAGACAGGGGCCCAGCTCCTACGAGCAGTACTTC
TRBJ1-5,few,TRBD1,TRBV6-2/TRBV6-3,CASTQDRGWNQPQHF,TGTGCCAGCACCCAAGACAGGGGTTGGAATCAGCCCCAGCATTTT
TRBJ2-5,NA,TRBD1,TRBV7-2,CASSHQDRGQTQYF,TGTGCCAGCAGCCACCAAGACAGGGGTCAGACCCAGTACTTC
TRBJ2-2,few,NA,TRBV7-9,CASRARFGPNTGELFF,TGTGCCAGCAGAGCGAGGTTCGGACCGAACACCGGGGAGCTGTTTTTT
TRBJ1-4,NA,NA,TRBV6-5,CASSRDKNGKLFF,TGTGCCAGCAGCCGCGACAAGAATGGAAAACTGTTTTTT
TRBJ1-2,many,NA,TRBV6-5,CASSWGLPDGYTF,TGTGCCAGCAGTTGGGGACTTCCTGATGGCTACACCTTC
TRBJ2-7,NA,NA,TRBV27,CASSSLTRRYEQYF,TGTGCCAGCAGTTCATTGACTAGGCGCTACGAGCAGTACTTC
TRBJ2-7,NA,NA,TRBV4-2,CASSQDLHEQYF,TGTGCCAGCAGCCAAGATCTCCACGAGCAGTACTTC
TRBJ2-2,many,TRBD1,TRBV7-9,CASSPRTGNRTGELFF,TGTGCCAGCAGCCCCCGGACAGGGAATCGCACCGGGGAGCTGTTTTTT
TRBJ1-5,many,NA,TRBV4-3,CASSQDRWRSQPQHF,TGCGCCAGCAGCCAAGATAGGTGGAGGTCTCAGCCCCAGCATTTT
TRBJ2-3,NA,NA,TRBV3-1,CASSETGSRTDTQYF,TGTGCCAGCAGCGAGACCGGTAGTAGGACAGATACGCAGTATTTT
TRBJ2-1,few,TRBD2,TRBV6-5,CASSAGASGSNEQFF,TGTGCCAGCAGTGCGGGGGCTAGCGGGAGCAATGAGCAGTTCTTC
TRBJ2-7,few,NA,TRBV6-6,CASTSAVREQYF,TGTGCCAGCACCTCCGCGGTGAGGGAGCAGTACTTC
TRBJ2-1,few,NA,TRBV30,CARAIGALNEQFF,TGTGCCCGGGCCATAGGGGCGTTAAATGAGCAGTTCTTC
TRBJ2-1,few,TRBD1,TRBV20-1,CSASSGTGASEQFF,TGCAGTGCTAGCTCCGGGACAGGGGCAAGTGAGCAGTTCTTC
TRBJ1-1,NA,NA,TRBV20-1,CSVGGGAGAFF,TGCAGTGTAGGAGGAGGGGCAGGAGCTTTCTTT
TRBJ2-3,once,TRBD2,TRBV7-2,CASSLGLAKDTQYF,TGTGCCAGCAGCTTGGGACTAGCGAAAGATACGCAGTATTTT
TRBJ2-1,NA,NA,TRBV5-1,CASRLAPGTTYNEQFF,TGCGCCAGCAGGCTGGCCCCCGGGACAACATACAATGAGCAGTTCTTC
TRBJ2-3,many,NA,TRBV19,CASSIRTEQQYTDTQYF,TGTGCCAGTAGTATCCGGACAGAACAGCAGTACACAGATACGCAGTATTTT
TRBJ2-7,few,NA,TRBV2,CASSQQGYEQYF,TGTGCCAGCTCTCAACAGGGTTACGAGCAGTACTTC
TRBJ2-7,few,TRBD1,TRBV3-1,CASSLRDRQPYEQYF,TGTGCCAGCAGCCTTCGGGACAGACAACCCTACGAGCAGTACTTC
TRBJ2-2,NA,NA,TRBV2,CASSEQGPNTGELFF,TGTGCCAGCAGTGAACAGGGCCCGAACACCGGGGAGCTGTTTTTT
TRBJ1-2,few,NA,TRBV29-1,CSVSRGDYGYTF,TGCAGCGTTTCTAGGGGGGACTATGGCTACACCTTC
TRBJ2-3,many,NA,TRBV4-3,CASSQEGAGADTQYF,TGCGCCAGCAGCCAAGAAGGGGCAGGAGCAGATACGCAGTATTTT
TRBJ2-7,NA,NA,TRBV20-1,CGGLEDPYEQYF,TGCGGGGGTCTGGAGGATCCCTACGAGCAGTACTTC
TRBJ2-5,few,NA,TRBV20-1,CSANGEPETQYF,TGCAGTGCTAATGGGGAACCAGAGACCCAGTACTTC
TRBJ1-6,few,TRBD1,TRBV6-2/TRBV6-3,CATSDRAGWNSPLHF,TGTGCCACCTCTGACAGGGCTGGTTGGAATTCACCCCTCCACTTT
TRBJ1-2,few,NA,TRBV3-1,CASRDGTARGYTF,TGTGCCAGCAGAGACGGAACGGCGAGGGGCTACACCTTC
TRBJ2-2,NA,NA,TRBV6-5,CASSYSSRNTGELFF,TGTGCCAGCAGTTACTCATCGCGGAACACCGGGGAGCTGTTTTTT
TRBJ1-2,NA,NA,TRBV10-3,CAISESSYGYTF,TGTGCCATCAGTGAATCCTCATATGGCTACACCTTC
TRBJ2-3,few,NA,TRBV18,CASSPPSPYTDTQYF,TGTGCCAGCTCACCACCGTCACCATACACAGATACGCAGTATTTT
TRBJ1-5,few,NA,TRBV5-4,CASSDDSNQPQHF,TGTGCCAGCAGCGATGATAGCAATCAGCCCCAGCATTTT
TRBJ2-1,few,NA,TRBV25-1,CASRSPLAPSSYNEQFF,TGTGCCAGCAGGTCACCATTAGCCCCCAGCTCCTACAATGAGCAGTTCTTC
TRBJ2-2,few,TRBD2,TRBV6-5,CASSKPGLAGGELFF,TGTGCCAGCAGTAAACCGGGACTAGCGGGAGGGGAGCTGTTTTTT